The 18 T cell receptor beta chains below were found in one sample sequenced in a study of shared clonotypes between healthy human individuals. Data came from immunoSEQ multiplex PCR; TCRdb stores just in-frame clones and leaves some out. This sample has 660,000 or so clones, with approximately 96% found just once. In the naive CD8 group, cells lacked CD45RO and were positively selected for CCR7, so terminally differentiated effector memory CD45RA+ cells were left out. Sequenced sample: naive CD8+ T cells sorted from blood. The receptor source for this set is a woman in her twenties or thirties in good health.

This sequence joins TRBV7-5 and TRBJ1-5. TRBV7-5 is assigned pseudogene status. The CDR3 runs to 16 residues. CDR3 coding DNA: TGTGTCAGAAGCTTTAGAGACGGACTTAGCAATCAGCCCCAGCATTTT. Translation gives CVRSFRDGLSNQPQHF.

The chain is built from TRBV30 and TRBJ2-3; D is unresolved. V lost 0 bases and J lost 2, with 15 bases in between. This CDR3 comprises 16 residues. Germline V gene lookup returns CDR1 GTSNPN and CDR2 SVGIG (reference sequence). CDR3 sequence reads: CAWSVGSGADTDTQYF. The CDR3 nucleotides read TGTGCCTGGAGTGTAGGTTCGGGTGCCGACACAGATACGCAGTATTTT.

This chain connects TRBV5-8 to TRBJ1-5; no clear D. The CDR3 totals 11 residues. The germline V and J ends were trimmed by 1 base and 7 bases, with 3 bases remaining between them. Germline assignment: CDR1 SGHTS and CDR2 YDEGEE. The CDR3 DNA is TGTGCCAGCAGCTTGTTCCAGCCCCAGCATTTT. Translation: CASSLFQPQHF.

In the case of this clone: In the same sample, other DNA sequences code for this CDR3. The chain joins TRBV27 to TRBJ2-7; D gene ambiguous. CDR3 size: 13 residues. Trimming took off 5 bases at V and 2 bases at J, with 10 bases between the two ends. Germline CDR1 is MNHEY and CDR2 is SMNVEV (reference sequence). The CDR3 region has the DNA TGTGCCAGCAGTCGAGGCCAAACCTACGAGCAGTACTTC. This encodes CASSRGQTYEQYF.

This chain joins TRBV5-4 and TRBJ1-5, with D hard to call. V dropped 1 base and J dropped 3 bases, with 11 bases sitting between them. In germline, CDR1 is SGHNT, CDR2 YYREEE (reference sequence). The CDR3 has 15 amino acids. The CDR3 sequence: CASSLTVCANQPQHF. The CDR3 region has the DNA TGTGCCAGCAGCTTGACCGTATGCGCCAATCAGCCCCAGCATTTT.

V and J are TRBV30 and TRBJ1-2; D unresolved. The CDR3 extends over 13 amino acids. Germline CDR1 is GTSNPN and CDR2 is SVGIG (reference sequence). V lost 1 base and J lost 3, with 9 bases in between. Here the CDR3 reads CAWSASGDYGYTF. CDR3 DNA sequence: TGTGCCTGGAGTGCCAGTGGCGACTATGGCTACACCTTC. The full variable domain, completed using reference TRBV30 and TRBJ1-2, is SQTIHQWPATLVQPVGSPLSLECTVEGTSNPNLYWYRQAAGRGLQLLFYSVGIGQISSEVPQNLSASRPQDRQFILSSKKLLLSDSGFYLCAWSASGDYGYTFGSGTRLTVV.

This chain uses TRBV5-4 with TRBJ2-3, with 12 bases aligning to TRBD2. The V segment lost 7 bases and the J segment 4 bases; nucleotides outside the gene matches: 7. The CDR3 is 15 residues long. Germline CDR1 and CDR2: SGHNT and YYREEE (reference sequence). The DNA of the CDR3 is TGTGCCAGCCGACTAGCGGGAGCCGTTGCAGATACGCAGTATTTT. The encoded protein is CASRLAGAVADTQYF.

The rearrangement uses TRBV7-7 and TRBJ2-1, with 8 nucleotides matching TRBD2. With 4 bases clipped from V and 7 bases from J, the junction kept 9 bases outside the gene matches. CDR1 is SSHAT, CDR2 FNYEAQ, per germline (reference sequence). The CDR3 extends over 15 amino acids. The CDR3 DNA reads TGTGCCAGCAGCTCCTCGCTTAGCGGGATGAATGAGCAGTTCTTC. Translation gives CASSSSLSGMNEQFF. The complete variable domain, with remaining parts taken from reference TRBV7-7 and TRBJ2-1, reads GAGVSQSPRYKVTKRGQDVTLRCDPISSHATLYWYQQALGQGPEFLTYFNYEAQPDKSGLPSDRFSAERPEGSISTLTIQRTEQRDSAMYRCASSSSLSGMNEQFFGPGTRLTVL.

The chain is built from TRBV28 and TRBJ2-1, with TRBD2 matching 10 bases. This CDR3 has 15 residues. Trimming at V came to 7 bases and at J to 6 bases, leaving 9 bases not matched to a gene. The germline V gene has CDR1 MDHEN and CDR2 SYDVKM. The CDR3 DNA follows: TGTGCCAGCAATCTCGCCATAGCGGGAGGCAATGAGCAGTTCTTC. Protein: CASNLAIAGGNEQFF.

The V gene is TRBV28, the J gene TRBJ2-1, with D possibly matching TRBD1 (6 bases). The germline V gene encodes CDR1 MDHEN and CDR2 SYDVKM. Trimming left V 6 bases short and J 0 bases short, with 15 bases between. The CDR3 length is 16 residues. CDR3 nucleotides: TGTGCCAGCAGCCTGACAGGTTTGAGCTCCTACAATGAGCAGTTCTTC. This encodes CASSLTGLSSYNEQFF.

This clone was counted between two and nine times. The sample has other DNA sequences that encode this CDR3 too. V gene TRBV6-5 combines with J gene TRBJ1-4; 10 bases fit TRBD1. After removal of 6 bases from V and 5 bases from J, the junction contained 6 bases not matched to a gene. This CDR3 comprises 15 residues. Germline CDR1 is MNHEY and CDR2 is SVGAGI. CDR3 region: CASSPWTGGNEKLFF. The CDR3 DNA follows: TGTGCCAGCAGCCCCTGGACAGGGGGGAATGAAAAACTGTTTTTT.

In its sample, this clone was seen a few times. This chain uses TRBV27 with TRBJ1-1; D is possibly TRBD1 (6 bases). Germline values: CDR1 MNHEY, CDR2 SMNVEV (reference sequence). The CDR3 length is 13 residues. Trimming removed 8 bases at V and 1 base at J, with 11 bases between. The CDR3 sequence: CASGWTENTEAFF. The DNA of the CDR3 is TGTGCCAGCGGATGGACAGAGAACACTGAAGCTTTCTTT.

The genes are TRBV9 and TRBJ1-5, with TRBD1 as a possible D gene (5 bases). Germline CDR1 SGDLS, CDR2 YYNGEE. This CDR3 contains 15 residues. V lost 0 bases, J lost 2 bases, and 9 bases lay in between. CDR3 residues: CASSVGTGRNQPQHF. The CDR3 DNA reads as TGTGCCAGCAGCGTAGGTACAGGCCGCAATCAGCCCCAGCATTTT.

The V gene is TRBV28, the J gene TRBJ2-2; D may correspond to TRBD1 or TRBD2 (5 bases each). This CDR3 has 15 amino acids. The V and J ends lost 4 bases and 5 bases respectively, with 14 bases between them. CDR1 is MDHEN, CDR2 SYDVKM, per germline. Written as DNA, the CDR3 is TGTGCCAGCAGTTCGGCCACGGGGCGTACCGGGGAGCTGTTTTTT. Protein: CASSSATGRTGELFF.

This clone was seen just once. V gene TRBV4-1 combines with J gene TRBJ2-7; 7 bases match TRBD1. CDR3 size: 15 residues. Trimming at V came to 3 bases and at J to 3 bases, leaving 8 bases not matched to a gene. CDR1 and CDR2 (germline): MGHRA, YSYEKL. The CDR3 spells CASSHSGQASYEQYF. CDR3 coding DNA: TGCGCCAGCAGCCACTCTGGACAGGCCAGCTACGAGCAGTACTTC.

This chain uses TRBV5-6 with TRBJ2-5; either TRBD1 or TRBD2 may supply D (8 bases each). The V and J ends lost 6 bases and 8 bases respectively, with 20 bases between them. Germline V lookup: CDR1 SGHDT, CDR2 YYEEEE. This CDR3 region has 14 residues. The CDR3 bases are TGTGCCAGCACCCGGGTAGCGGGGACAGGTACCCAGTACTTC. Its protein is CASTRVAGTGTQYF.

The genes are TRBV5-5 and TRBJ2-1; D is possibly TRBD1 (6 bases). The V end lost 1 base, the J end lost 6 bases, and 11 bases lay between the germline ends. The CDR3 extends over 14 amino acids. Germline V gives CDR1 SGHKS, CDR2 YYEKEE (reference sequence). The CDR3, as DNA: TGTGCCAGCAGCTTGTTTCAGGGGATCAATGAGCAGTTCTTC. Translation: CASSLFQGINEQFF.

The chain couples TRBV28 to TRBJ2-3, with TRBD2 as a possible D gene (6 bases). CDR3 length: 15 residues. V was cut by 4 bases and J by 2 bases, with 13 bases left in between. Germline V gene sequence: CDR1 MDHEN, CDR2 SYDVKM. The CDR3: CASSSLGGTTDTQYF. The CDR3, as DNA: TGTGCCAGCAGTTCCCTGGGGGGAACCACAGATACGCAGTATTTT.